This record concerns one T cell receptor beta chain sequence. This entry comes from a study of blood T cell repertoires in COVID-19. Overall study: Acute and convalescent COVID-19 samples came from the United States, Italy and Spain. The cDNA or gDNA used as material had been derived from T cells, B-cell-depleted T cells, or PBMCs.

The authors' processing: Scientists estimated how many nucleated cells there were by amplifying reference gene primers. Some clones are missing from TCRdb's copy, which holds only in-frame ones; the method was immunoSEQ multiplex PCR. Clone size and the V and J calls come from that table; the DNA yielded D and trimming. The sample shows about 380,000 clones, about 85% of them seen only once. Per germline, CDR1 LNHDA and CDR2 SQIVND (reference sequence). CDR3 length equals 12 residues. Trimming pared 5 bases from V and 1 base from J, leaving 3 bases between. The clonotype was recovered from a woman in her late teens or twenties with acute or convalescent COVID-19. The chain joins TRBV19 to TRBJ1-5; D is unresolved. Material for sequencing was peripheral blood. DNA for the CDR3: TGTGCCAGTAGTCTCAGCAATCAGCCCCAGCATTTT. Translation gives CASSLSNQPQHF. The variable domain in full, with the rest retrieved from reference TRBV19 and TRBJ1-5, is DGGITQSPKYLFRKEGQNVTLSCEQNLNHDAMYWYRQDPGQGLRLIYYSQIVNDFQKGDIAEGYSVSREKKESFPLTVTSAQKNPTAFYLCASSLSNQPQHFGDGTRLSIL.